These 6 T cell receptor beta chains originate from one sample sequenced in a study of vaccination effects on CD4 cells after COVID-19. Their antigens are not known. Data came from immunoSEQ multiplex PCR; TCRdb stores just in-frame clones and leaves some out. The sample lists around 16,000 clones, about 76% occurring once. Sequencing followed a ViraFEST assay step that expanded antigen-specific CD4+ T cells with viral peptide pools. Culturing for roughly 10 days preceded CD4+ T cell isolation. Either the BNT162b2 or mRNA-1273 vaccine was given to participants in two doses. Sequences were derived from CD4+ T cells from PBMCs cultured with HCoV-NL63 spike peptides, sampled after COVID-19 vaccination. All receptors derive from a human donor who received a COVID-19 vaccine.

The chain employs TRBV9 and TRBJ1-1; D call uncertain. The CDR3 totals 14 residues. From germline, CDR1 is SGDLS and CDR2 YYNGEE. Deletions cut 0 bases from V and 0 bases from J, with 6 bases between. CDR3 sequence reads: CASSVGSLNTEAFF. In DNA form, the CDR3 reads TGTGCCAGCAGCGTAGGCAGCCTGAACACTGAAGCTTTCTTT.

This sequence joins TRBV30 and TRBJ1-2; D remains ambiguous. There are 12 residues in the CDR3. Germline V gene sequence: CDR1 GTSNPN, CDR2 SVGIG (reference sequence). CDR3 nucleotides: TGTGCTCGCCAGGAGGCGTCCTATGGCTACACCTTC. Its protein product is CARQEASYGYTF.

This clone was picked up one time. The chain recombines TRBV28 with TRBJ1-2, with 7 bases fitting TRBD1. Unmatched junction bases numbered 9, after V lost 1 base and J lost 4 bases. The germline V gene has CDR1 MDHEN and CDR2 SYDVKM. The CDR3 is 16 amino acids. The CDR3 sequence: CASSLSGKGGLYGYTF. The CDR3 DNA is TGTGCCAGCAGTTTATCGGGAAAAGGGGGCCTCTATGGCTACACCTTC.

This clone has only a few counts. This chain's CDR3 is CASTMTANSPLHF. Here the CDR3 DNA reads TGTGCCAGCACCATGACAGCAAATTCACCCCTCCACTTT. The chain has TRBV6-5 and TRBJ1-6; TRBD1 might be the D (5 bases). This CDR3 is 13 amino acids long. Trimming took off 7 bases at V and 7 bases at J, with 11 bases between the two ends. In germline, CDR1 is MNHEY, CDR2 SVGAGI.

The V call is TRBV19, the J call TRBJ2-3; 14 bases match TRBD2. V shed 6 bases and J 9 bases; nucleotides not matched to a gene: 8. The CDR3 loop spans 15 amino acids. Germline values: CDR1 LNHDA, CDR2 SQIVND (reference sequence). The CDR3 protein is CASSEGLAGAGTQYF. The DNA for the CDR3 is TGTGCCAGTAGCGAGGGACTAGCGGGAGCAGGGACGCAGTATTTT. Based on the CDR3 plus reference TRBV19 and TRBJ2-3, the full variable domain is DGGITQSPKYLFRKEGQNVTLSCEQNLNHDAMYWYRQDPGQGLRLIYYSQIVNDFQKGDIAEGYSVSREKKESFPLTVTSAQKNPTAFYLCASSEGLAGAGTQYFGPGTRLTVL.

The chain employs TRBV7-2 and TRBJ1-3; 7 bases fit TRBD1. Germline V gene lookup returns CDR1 SGHTA and CDR2 FQGNSA. The CDR3 totals 15 residues. The V segment lost 4 bases and the J segment 4 bases; nucleotides outside the gene matches: 7. This CDR3 reads CASSWGTVTGNTIYF. The CDR3 coding sequence is TGTGCCAGCAGCTGGGGGACAGTCACGGGAAACACCATATATTTT.